The clone carrying this TCR beta chain occurred many times. The data belong to a study of breast tumors, draining lymph nodes, adjacent tissues. The lymph nodes were axillary draining lymph nodes from breast cancer patients. TCRdb reprocessed the multiplex PCR reads via MiXCR and lists one record per CDR3 protein. The data contain approximately 210,000 distinct CDR3 sequences, under 35% of them seen just once; the ten biggest clones take up 3.6%. The CDR3 is 12 residues long. V was trimmed by 3 bases and J by 7 bases, leaving 6 bases between them. Germline V lookup: CDR1 SGHTA, CDR2 FQGTGA. This rearrangement joins TRBV7-3 to TRBJ2-2, with no clear D. The TCR comes from a female donor with breast cancer. Some clones in this sample may be carry-over from other donors' samples. Sequencing used axillary lymph node tissue. This CDR3 reads CASSFSGGELFF. CDR3 nucleotide sequence: TGTGCCAGCAGCTTTAGTGGCGGGGAGCTGTTTTTT.